This T cell receptor beta chain is drawn from a study of regulatory T cells in long-lasting Graves disease. Overall study findings and caveats: Persistent Graves' patients showed less TCR diversity than newly diagnosed ones.

This clonotype appeared a few times. Its antigen is undetermined. Trimming shortened V by 3 bases and J by 4 bases, and 14 bases separated the two germline ends. Germline loops: CDR1 SGHRS, CDR2 YFSETQ. CDR3 length equals 15 residues. CDR3 regions were amplified by Arm-PCR using iRepertoire HTBI primers to build TCR beta libraries. TCRdb recomputed calls from the multiplex PCR reads with MiXCR, one row per CDR3 protein. This repertoire shows 510,000 or so distinct CDR3 sequences, 12% found once; its top ten account for about 8.9%. Stated time point: newly diagnosed GD, antithyroid drugs for less than 3 months. Researchers made the TCR library from RNA that was extracted from PBMCs. These sequences were also reported in another study, on T cells in Graves' hyperthyroidism and ophthalmopathy.

The sequencing here drew on peripheral blood mononuclear cells (PBMCs), taken at new diagnosis, from a patient treated with antithyroid drugs. This sequence originates from a woman aged 30 to 39 with Graves disease. V and J are TRBV5-1 and TRBJ1-3, with D perhaps TRBD1 (6 bases). The CDR3 loop is CASSYSWDTGNTIYF. In DNA, the CDR3 is TGCGCCAGCAGCTACAGTTGGGACACAGGAAACACCATATATTTT.